The text below deals with one TCR beta chain. Libraries were prepared by immunoSEQ multiplex PCR; TCRdb keeps only in-frame clonotypes and omits some of them. The table lists about 990,000 clones, around three quarters of them singletons, with 0.55% to 0.7% in the top ten. The data were obtained in a study of shared clonotypes between healthy human individuals. Overall study context: Samples came from a couple of female and a few male donors aged 18 to 49.

With 2 bases clipped from V and 6 bases from J, the junction kept 20 bases outside the gene matches. Germline V gene data show CDR1 as GTSNPN and CDR2 as SVGIG (reference sequence). The CDR3 is made up of 19 amino acids. The sequencing sample was made of memory CD4+ T cells from PBMCs. As to subset: CD45RA-negative fraction. The TCR sequence derives from a man aged 18 to 30 in good health. Some clones in this sample may be carry-over from other donors' samples. The chain has TRBV30 and TRBJ2-1; 9 positions match TRBD2. The DNA of the CDR3 is TGTGCCTGGAGTCGGACCCGAAATTTTTTAGCGGGAGCGACCAATGAGCAGTTCTTC. The encoded protein is CAWSRTRNFLAGATNEQFF. Full variable domain (rest looked up from reference TRBV30 and TRBJ2-1): SQTIHQWPATLVQPVGSPLSLECTVEGTSNPNLYWYRQAAGRGLQLLFYSVGIGQISSEVPQNLSASRPQDRQFILSSKKLLLSDSGFYLCAWSRTRNFLAGATNEQFFGPGTRLTVL.